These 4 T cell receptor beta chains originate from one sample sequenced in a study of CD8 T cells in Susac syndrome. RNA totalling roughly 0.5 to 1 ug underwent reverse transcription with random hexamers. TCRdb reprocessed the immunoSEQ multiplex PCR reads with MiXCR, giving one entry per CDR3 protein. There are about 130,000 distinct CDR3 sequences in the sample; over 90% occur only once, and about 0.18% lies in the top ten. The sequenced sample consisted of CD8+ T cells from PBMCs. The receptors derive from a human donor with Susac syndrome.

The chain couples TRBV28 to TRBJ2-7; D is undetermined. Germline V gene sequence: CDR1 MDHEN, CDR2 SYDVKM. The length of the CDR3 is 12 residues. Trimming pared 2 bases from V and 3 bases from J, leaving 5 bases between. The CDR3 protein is CASSLTYYEQYF. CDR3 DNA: TGTGCCAGCAGTTTAACCTACTACGAGCAGTACTTC.

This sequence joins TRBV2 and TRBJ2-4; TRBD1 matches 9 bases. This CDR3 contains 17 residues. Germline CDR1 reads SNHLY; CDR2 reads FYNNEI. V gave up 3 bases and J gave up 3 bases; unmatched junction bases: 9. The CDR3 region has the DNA TGTGCCAGCAGTGATGGAGGACAGGGGTTAGGCAAAAACATTCAGTACTTC. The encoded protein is CASSDGGQGLGKNIQYF.

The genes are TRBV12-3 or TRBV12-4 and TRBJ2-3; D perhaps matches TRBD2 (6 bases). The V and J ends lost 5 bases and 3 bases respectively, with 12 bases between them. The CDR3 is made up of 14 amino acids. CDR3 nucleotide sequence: TGTGCCAGCAGTCCCCTAGCGAAGACAGATACGCAGTATTTT. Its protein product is CASSPLAKTDTQYF.

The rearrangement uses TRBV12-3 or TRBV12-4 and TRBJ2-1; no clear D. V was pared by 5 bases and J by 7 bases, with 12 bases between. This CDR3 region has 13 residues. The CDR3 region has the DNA TGTGCCAGCAGTCAAACGCGCCTTAATGAGCAGTTCTTC. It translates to CASSQTRLNEQFF.